These 29 T cell receptor beta chains were sequenced from one sample in a study of CD8 T cells in Susac syndrome. RNA was extracted with the RNeasy kit, and a quantity of roughly 0.45 to 1 ug was reverse transcribed using random hexamers. TCRdb re-analysed the immunoSEQ multiplex PCR reads in MiXCR, keeping a single row per CDR3 protein. The sample carries about 200,000 distinct CDR3 sequences, roughly 96% recorded once. The sequencing sample was made of CD4+ T cells from PBMCs. These receptors were collected from a human donor with multiple sclerosis.

The chain's CDR3 is CASSHLGDTQYF. CDR3 bases: TGTGCCAGCAGCCACCTAGGAGATACGCAGTATTTT. The chain carries TRBV3-1 and TRBJ2-3; unclear D gene. The length of the CDR3 is 12 residues. Germline lookup yields CDR1 LGHDT and CDR2 YNNKEL (reference sequence). Trimming left V 3 bases short and J 5 bases short, with 6 bases between.

The rearrangement links TRBV5-1 to TRBJ2-3, with D perhaps assigned TRBD1 or TRBD2 (5 bases each). This CDR3 has 14 amino acids. V lost 6 bases to trimming and J lost 2 bases, with 13 bases between them. Germline assignment: CDR1 SGHRS and CDR2 YFSETQ. The CDR3 reads CASTAGRITDTQYF. The CDR3, as DNA: TGCGCCAGCACCGCAGGGAGAATCACAGATACGCAGTATTTT.

This CDR3 reads CTGGQGNTEAFF. In DNA, the CDR3 is TGCACCGGAGGGCAGGGGAACACTGAAGCTTTCTTT. The chain employs TRBV29-1 and TRBJ1-1; a possible D gene is TRBD1 (5 bases). This CDR3 has 12 amino acids. CDR1 and CDR2 (germline): SQVTM, ANQGSEA.

V is TRBV14 and J is TRBJ2-7, with 8 bases aligning to TRBD1. This CDR3 is built from 18 residues. Germline-derived CDR1 and CDR2 are SGHDN and FVKESK. Unmatched junction bases numbered 14, after V lost 4 bases and J lost 0 bases. For the CDR3, the DNA is TGTGCCAGCAGCCCATTCACCCGGACAGGGTTTTTCTCCTACGAGCAGTACTTC. It yields the protein CASSPFTRTGFFSYEQYF.

This chain links TRBV3-1 with TRBJ2-3; D gene uncertain. CDR1 is LGHDT, CDR2 YNNKEL, per germline (reference sequence). V was cut by 1 base and J by 1 base, with 6 bases left in between. The CDR3 extends over 14 amino acids. This CDR3 reads CASSQADGTDTQYF. The CDR3 nucleotides are TGTGCCAGCAGCCAAGCGGACGGCACAGATACGCAGTATTTT.

The chain has TRBV29-1 and TRBJ1-2; no clear D. CDR1 is SQVTM, CDR2 ANQGSEA, per germline. The CDR3 totals 11 residues. V shed 4 bases and J shed 5 bases, with 8 bases lying between them. As DNA, the CDR3 is TGCAGCGTTGCCCTCCCTTATGGCTACACCTTC. This codes for CSVALPYGYTF.

J is TRBJ1-1 and V is TRBV29-1; D remains ambiguous. CDR3 length: 9 amino acids. V was shortened by 3 bases and J by 11 bases, with 7 bases between the two germline ends. Looked up from germline, CDR1 is SQVTM and CDR2 is ANQGSEA. This chain's CDR3 is CSVDPFAFF. The CDR3 region has the DNA TGCAGCGTTGACCCTTTTGCTTTCTTT.

This chain uses TRBV30 with TRBJ1-1; D is uncertain. CDR1 is GTSNPN, CDR2 SVGIG, per germline (reference sequence). V lost 2 bases, J lost 5 bases, and 12 bases lay in between. This CDR3 has 13 residues. The CDR3 DNA reads as TGTGCCTGGAGTCGAGGGAGGATGACTGAAGCTTTCTTT. Translated, it gives CAWSRGRMTEAFF.

This chain links TRBV20-1 with TRBJ1-3, with D possibly being TRBD1 (5 bases). Germline V CDR1 and CDR2: DFQATT, SNEGSKA (reference sequence). This CDR3 is 13 amino acids long. Trimming took off 5 bases at V and 0 bases at J, with 8 bases between the two ends. CDR3 in DNA: TGCAGTGCTTCTCAGGGCTCTGGAAACACCATATATTTT. This sequence encodes CSASQGSGNTIYF.

In nucleotides, the CDR3 is TGTGCCAGCTCATTAGGCCAGGTTGGCAATCAGCCCCAGCATTTT. It yields the protein CASSLGQVGNQPQHF. This chain joins TRBV18 and TRBJ1-5; D ambiguous. The ends were cut back, 5 bases at V and 2 bases at J, with 13 bases in the middle. The germline V gene encodes CDR1 KGHSH and CDR2 LQKENI. The CDR3 has 15 residues.

This sequence joins TRBV11-3 and TRBJ2-1; D unclear. Germline V gene sequence: CDR1 SGHNT, CDR2 YENEEA. The CDR3 sequence is 14 residues long. The ends were cut back, 10 bases at V and 3 bases at J, with 16 bases in the middle. CDR3 DNA sequence: TGTGCCACCAGATTCAGTGCAAACTACAATGAGCAGTTCTTC. Amino acids: CATRFSANYNEQFF.

The J gene is TRBJ2-1, the V gene TRBV18, with D unclear. This CDR3 contains 13 residues. The V end lost 6 bases, the J end lost 5 bases, and 11 bases lay between the germline ends. Germline loops: CDR1 KGHSH, CDR2 LQKENI. CDR3 sequence: CASSLNRDNEQFF. As DNA, the CDR3 is TGTGCCAGCTCTCTAAACCGGGACAATGAGCAGTTCTTC.

This chain connects TRBV29-1 to TRBJ2-5; 9 bases align to TRBD2. CDR3 length: 14 residues. Germline CDR1 and CDR2: SQVTM and ANQGSEA. V lost 6 bases to trimming and J lost 0 bases; unmatched junction nucleotides: 5. As DNA, the CDR3 is TGCAGCGTGATGGGACTAGCCCACCAAGAGACCCAGTACTTC. Its translation is CSVMGLAHQETQYF.

This clonotype was seen a handful of times. V and J are TRBV30 and TRBJ1-2, with unresolved D. V lost 2 bases to trimming and J lost 2 bases, with 6 bases between them. The CDR3 spans 12 residues. Germline lookup yields CDR1 GTSNPN and CDR2 SVGIG (reference sequence). Here the CDR3 DNA reads TGTGCCTGGAGTACCGGGAACTATGGCTACACCTTC. It yields the protein CAWSTGNYGYTF.

The chain is built from TRBV5-1 and TRBJ1-1; tentative D call: TRBD1 (6 bases). The CDR3 extends over 14 amino acids. Germline-derived CDR1 and CDR2 are SGHRS and YFSETQ. The V end was cut by 5 bases, the J end by 5 bases, with 16 bases between. The CDR3 bases are TGCGCCAGCAGTGTCGGCCAGGGGAGGACTGAAGCTTTCTTT. Its protein product is CASSVGQGRTEAFF.

This sequence joins TRBV30 and TRBJ1-5; 8 bases fit TRBD1. The germline CDR1 and CDR2 sequences are GTSNPN and SVGIG (reference sequence). The ends lost 2 bases at V and 6 bases at J; junction bases unmatched: 9. The CDR3 sequence is 15 residues long. The CDR3 sequence is CAWSLPGRGLQPQHF. The CDR3 bases are TGTGCCTGGAGTCTCCCCGGCAGGGGGCTTCAGCCCCAGCATTTT.

The V call is TRBV24-1, the J call TRBJ2-3; the D is unclear. Looked up from germline, CDR1 is KGHDR and CDR2 is SFDVKD. Trimming left V 3 bases short and J 0 bases short, with 9 bases between. The CDR3 sequence is 15 residues long. The DNA for the CDR3 is TGTGCCACCAGTGATCCGAGTCGGAGCACAGATACGCAGTATTTT. This translates into CATSDPSRSTDTQYF.

The chain combines TRBV2 with TRBJ1-1; D unclear. This CDR3 contains 12 residues. Trimming cost V 2 bases and J 5 bases, with 6 bases left between them. In germline, CDR1 is SNHLY, CDR2 FYNNEI. The CDR3 protein is CASSEWATEAFF. As DNA, the CDR3 is TGTGCCAGCAGTGAATGGGCAACTGAAGCTTTCTTT.

The rearrangement links TRBV14 to TRBJ2-1; TRBD2 aligns across 7 bases. CDR1 is SGHDN, CDR2 FVKESK, per germline. This CDR3 is built from 13 residues. Losses at the gene ends were 4 bases for V and 4 bases for J; bases not matched to a gene: 1. The CDR3 loop is CASSRLAYNEQFF. The CDR3 DNA is TGTGCCAGCAGCCGACTAGCTTACAATGAGCAGTTCTTC. Full variable domain (outside the CDR3, taken from reference TRBV14 and TRBJ2-1): EAGVTQFPSHSVIEKGQTVTLRCDPISGHDNLYWYRRVMGKEIKFLLHFVKESKQDESGMPNNRFLAERTGGTYSTLKVQPAELEDSGVYFCASSRLAYNEQFFGPGTRLTVL.

This clonotype has just one count. This chain links TRBV20-1 with TRBJ2-5; D unresolved. V shed 4 bases and J shed 4 bases, with 10 bases lying between them. The CDR3 contains 12 residues. Germline assignment: CDR1 DFQATT and CDR2 SNEGSKA (reference sequence). The CDR3 coding sequence is TGCAGTGCTACCCTAGGTAGAGAGACCCAGTACTTC. Protein product: CSATLGRETQYF.

The chain is built from TRBV30 and TRBJ1-5; 8 bases line up with TRBD1. Germline values: CDR1 GTSNPN, CDR2 SVGIG (reference sequence). The CDR3 consists of 16 residues. Trimming at V came to 0 bases and at J to 5 bases, leaving 9 bases not matched to a gene. The CDR3 region is CAWSVLSTGGYQPQHF. CDR3 sequence (DNA): TGTGCCTGGAGTGTACTAAGTACAGGGGGGTATCAGCCCCAGCATTTT.

The V gene is TRBV2, the J gene TRBJ2-2; D call uncertain. V lost 6 bases and J lost 4, with 15 bases in between. CDR1 and CDR2 from the germline V gene are SNHLY and FYNNEI. The CDR3 totals 15 residues. CDR3 bases: TGTGCCAGCAGCCTACTTCATGGTCCCACCGGGGAGCTGTTTTTT. Its protein product is CASSLLHGPTGELFF.

Only one count was recorded for this clonotype. The chain carries TRBV20-1 and TRBJ1-1; D is undetermined. This CDR3 is 12 amino acids long. V was cut by 3 bases and J by 1 base, with 6 bases left in between. Germline CDR1 DFQATT, CDR2 SNEGSKA (reference sequence). The CDR3 DNA sequence: TGCAGTGCTAGTAAGTCGAACACTGAAGCTTTCTTT. This sequence encodes CSASKSNTEAFF.

This clonotype was seen only once. The chain couples TRBV5-4 to TRBJ1-2; 10 nucleotides agree with TRBD1. The CDR3 contains 14 residues. V trimming: 4 bases; J trimming: 8 bases; junction bases outside the gene matches: 8. Germline lookup yields CDR1 SGHNT and CDR2 YYREEE (reference sequence). The CDR3 DNA follows: TGTGCCAGCAGCACGGGACAGGGGTTGAGGGGCTACACCTTC. Its protein product is CASSTGQGLRGYTF.

The chain employs TRBV24-1 and TRBJ2-7; D is uncertain. The ends were cut back, 9 bases at V and 1 base at J, with 15 bases in the middle. The CDR3 is 14 amino acids. Germline values: CDR1 KGHDR, CDR2 SFDVKD. The CDR3 sequence is CATCLFRRSYEQYF. CDR3 DNA: TGTGCCACCTGTCTGTTCAGGCGTTCCTACGAGCAGTACTTC.

This clonotype was detected once. J is TRBJ2-5 and V is TRBV6-1; TRBD1 might be the D (6 bases). V lost 7 bases to trimming and J lost 9 bases, with 18 bases between them. This CDR3 is built from 13 residues. The germline V gene has CDR1 MNHNS and CDR2 SASEGT. In DNA form, the CDR3 reads TGTGCCAGCATTTTAATACAGGGCTCAGCCCAGTACTTC. Translation gives CASILIQGSAQYF.

The chain carries TRBV20-1 and TRBJ2-7; 7 bases match TRBD2. CDR3 size: 14 residues. The V gene end was trimmed by 5 bases and the J gene end by 2 bases; junction bases not matched to a gene: 9. From germline, CDR1 is DFQATT and CDR2 SNEGSKA (reference sequence). CDR3 coding DNA: TGCAGTGCTCCGACTAGCCTGAACCCCTACGAGCAGTACTTC. This encodes CSAPTSLNPYEQYF.

This chain joins TRBV5-6 and TRBJ2-1; a possible D gene is TRBD1 (5 bases). The V gene lost 8 bases and the J gene lost 5 bases, with 14 bases spanning the gap. Per the germline V gene, CDR1 is SGHDT and CDR2 is YYEEEE. This CDR3 has 13 residues. In nucleotides, the CDR3 is TGTGCCAGATCGGAGAGGACAAACAATGAGCAGTTCTTC. Residues: CARSERTNNEQFF. The full variable domain, rest sourced from reference TRBV5-6 and TRBJ2-1, is DAGVTQSPTHLIKTRGQQVTLRCSPKSGHDTVSWYQQALGQGPQFIFQYYEEEERQRGNFPDRFSGHQFPNYSSELNVNALLLGDSALYLCARSERTNNEQFFGPGTRLTVL.

This chain joins TRBV30 and TRBJ2-1; perhaps TRBD2 as D (6 bases). Germline CDR1 and CDR2: GTSNPN and SVGIG (reference sequence). The CDR3 spans 12 residues. Trimming stripped 5 bases from V and 12 bases from J, with 17 bases between. CDR3 residues: CAWGGLPVGQFF. CDR3 bases: TGTGCCTGGGGGGGACTTCCTGTGGGGCAGTTCTTC.